This T cell receptor beta chain was found in a study of T cell responses to AZD1222 COVID-19 vaccine. Clones were read by immunoSEQ multiplex PCR, and TCRdb kept only the in-frame ones, dropping some. The data contain some 180,000 clones, around 88% of them singletons. Study results and limitations: Females made up more of the donors, who were largely white British, and clonal diversity may have come out too low. Repertoire sampling was restricted to post-peak T cell response timepoints.

As for this clone: Its antigen is as yet unknown.

The CDR3 runs 13 residues. V dropped 5 bases and J dropped 7 bases, with 9 bases sitting between them. This receptor was taken from an adult who received the AZD1222 COVID-19 vaccine. The chain is built from TRBV12-3 or TRBV12-4 and TRBJ1-6; weak D call: TRBD1 (5 bases). The sequenced sample was peripheral blood, obtained 28 days after the second AZD1222 dose. The CDR3 is CASSGTGNSPLHF. CDR3 bases: TGTGCCAGCAGTGGGACGGGGAATTCACCCCTCCACTTT.